This entry features one T cell receptor beta chain sequence. What it binds is unknown. The data derive from a study of shared clonotypes between healthy human individuals. TCRdb's copy holds only in-frame clones and misses some; the assay was immunoSEQ multiplex PCR. The sample has approximately 2.4 million clones, around 95% seen once. With 2 bases clipped from V and 5 bases from J, the junction kept 8 bases outside the gene matches. The CDR3 totals 17 residues. Germline CDR1 KGHSH, CDR2 LQKENI. Whole-study findings and limits: Across a handful of donors, naive CD4 shared roughly 5%, naive CD8 less than 4%, memory CD4 roughly 2.4%, memory CD8 about 0.4%. Sorted-subset sequencing, rarefaction showed, was incomplete despite large depth. The study generally estimated greater richness for naive than memory subsets.

The receptor was derived from a man younger than 35 in good health. The sequenced sample was naive CD4+ T cells sorted from blood. Subset defined: CD45RA+ positively selected. This chain links TRBV18 with TRBJ2-1; 11 bases match TRBD2. The CDR3 nucleotides read TGTGCCAGCTCACCAGGTAGCGGGAGGGCCATAAACAATGAGCAGTTCTTC. Its translation: CASSPGSGRAINNEQFF.